This TCR beta chain was captured by sequencing in a study of blood T cell repertoires in COVID-19. Sequencing was performed with immunoSEQ multiplex PCR; in TCRdb, only in-frame clones are kept and a portion is missing. The sample has around 270,000 clones, 80% to 90% seen once. Germline lookup yields CDR1 LGHNT and CDR2 FRNRAP. The CDR3 covers 15 residues. Trimming stripped 1 base from V and 6 bases from J, with 13 bases between. The receptor comes from a man aged 35-49 years with acute or convalescent COVID-19. V and J are TRBV12-5 and TRBJ2-1, with a weak D call TRBD1 (8 bases). Sequencing was done on a sample of peripheral blood. CDR3 loop: CASGLGNRGGNEQFF. The CDR3 DNA sequence: TGTGCTAGTGGTTTGGGGAACAGGGGGGGCAATGAGCAGTTCTTC. Combining the CDR3 with reference TRBV12-5 and TRBJ2-1 gives the whole variable domain DARVTQTPRHKVTEMGQEVTMRCQPILGHNTVFWYRQTMMQGLELLAYFRNRAPLDDSGMPKDRFSAEMPDATLATLKIQPSEPRDSAVYFCASGLGNRGGNEQFFGPGTRLTVL.